This is a list of T cell receptor beta chains from one sample in a study of shared clonotypes between healthy human individuals. Libraries were prepared by immunoSEQ multiplex PCR; TCRdb keeps only in-frame clonotypes and omits some of them. The sample includes 950,000 to 1,300,000 clones, approximately 72% of them seen just once. Sequenced material: memory CD4+ T cells sorted from blood. These receptors were collected from a man between 18 and 29 years old in good health. Each CDR3 is given with its conserved first and last residue. The order of the fields is clone size, D gene, J gene, V gene, CDR3 DNA, CDR3 protein. A D gene is named only where the DNA matches it firmly. Some rows mark clone size as missing; the rest say once, few, many or name a class of expanded clone.

clone size: -; D gene: -; J gene: TRBJ1-4; V gene: TRBV7-9; CDR3 DNA: TGTGCCAGCAGCTTAGGGGGCCCGAATGAAAAACTGTTTTTT; CDR3 protein: CASSLGGPNEKLFF
clone size: -; D gene: -; J gene: TRBJ2-3; V gene: TRBV10-1; CDR3 DNA: TGCGCCAGCAGTGCGGGCGATACGCAGTATTTT; CDR3 protein: CASSAGDTQYF
clone size: -; D gene: -; J gene: TRBJ1-2; V gene: TRBV4-2; CDR3 DNA: TGTGCCAGCAGCCAAACCGGACAGCAAGCCTATGGCTACACCTTC; CDR3 protein: CASSQTGQQAYGYTF
clone size: -; D gene: TRBD1; J gene: TRBJ1-1; V gene: TRBV5-1; CDR3 DNA: TGCGCCAGCGGCCGGGACAGCACTGAAGCTTTCTTT; CDR3 protein: CASGRDSTEAFF
clone size: -; D gene: TRBD2; J gene: TRBJ2-1; V gene: TRBV7-9; CDR3 DNA: TGTGCCAGCAGCCCCCCCGGGAAGCGGGGGCCGTACAATGAGCAGTTCTTC; CDR3 protein: CASSPPGKRGPYNEQFF
clone size: -; D gene: -; J gene: TRBJ2-7; V gene: TRBV2; CDR3 DNA: TGTGCCAGCAGTGAAATGGACCCGGGCCCATACGAGCAGTACTTC; CDR3 protein: CASSEMDPGPYEQYF
clone size: once; D gene: -; J gene: TRBJ1-4; V gene: TRBV28; CDR3 DNA: TGTGCCACCATCTCAACAGGTTTCTCTAATGAAAAACTGTTTTTT; CDR3 protein: CATISTGFSNEKLFF
clone size: -; D gene: -; J gene: TRBJ1-5; V gene: TRBV7-2; CDR3 DNA: TGTGCCAGCAGCTTCCTCAATCAGCCCCAGCATTTT; CDR3 protein: CASSFLNQPQHF
clone size: few; D gene: -; J gene: TRBJ1-1; V gene: TRBV11-2; CDR3 DNA: TGTGCCAGCAGCTTGTCAGCCTCCACTGAAGCTTTCTTT; CDR3 protein: CASSLSASTEAFF
clone size: -; D gene: TRBD1; J gene: TRBJ2-1; V gene: TRBV9; CDR3 DNA: TGTGCCAGCAGTGGCGGACAGGGGGAATACAATGAGCAGTTCTTC; CDR3 protein: CASSGGQGEYNEQFF
clone size: -; D gene: -; J gene: TRBJ2-7; V gene: TRBV19; CDR3 DNA: TGTGCCAGTAGCCGATTTAGGGGCTACGAGCAGTACTTC; CDR3 protein: CASSRFRGYEQYF
clone size: -; D gene: TRBD2; J gene: TRBJ2-3; V gene: TRBV28; CDR3 DNA: TGTGCCAGCAGCCGTAGCGGGGGGGCGATAGATACGCAGTATTTT; CDR3 protein: CASSRSGGAIDTQYF
clone size: once; D gene: -; J gene: TRBJ2-1; V gene: TRBV5-4; CDR3 DNA: TGTGCCAGCAGCCCCCGGAGTGGGATCCTCTCCTACAATGAGCAGTTCTTC; CDR3 protein: CASSPRSGILSYNEQFF
clone size: few; D gene: -; J gene: TRBJ1-2; V gene: TRBV10-1; CDR3 DNA: TGCGCCAGCAGTGAGTCGGGCCCTGCAGGCTACACCTTC; CDR3 protein: CASSESGPAGYTF
clone size: -; D gene: -; J gene: TRBJ1-4; V gene: TRBV28; CDR3 DNA: TGTGCCAGCAGTGAGGCAGCTAATGAAAAACTGTTTTTT; CDR3 protein: CASSEAANEKLFF
clone size: -; D gene: TRBD1; J gene: TRBJ1-3; V gene: TRBV5-8; CDR3 DNA: TGTGCCAGCAGATATGGGACAGGCCTTGGAAACACCATATATTTT; CDR3 protein: CASRYGTGLGNTIYF
clone size: -; D gene: -; J gene: TRBJ2-7; V gene: TRBV10-3; CDR3 DNA: TGTGCCATCAGGGGGGCAGGGGAAACCTACGAGCAGTACTTC; CDR3 protein: CAIRGAGETYEQYF
clone size: -; D gene: -; J gene: TRBJ2-5; V gene: TRBV2; CDR3 DNA: TGTGCCAGCAGTGGTCAGGGGATGGGCGAGACCCAGTACTTC; CDR3 protein: CASSGQGMGETQYF
clone size: -; D gene: TRBD2; J gene: TRBJ2-3; V gene: TRBV5-1; CDR3 DNA: TGCGCCAGCAGCTCGACTAGCGGGAGCGAAGATACGCAGTATTTT; CDR3 protein: CASSSTSGSEDTQYF
clone size: -; D gene: TRBD1; J gene: TRBJ2-7; V gene: TRBV2; CDR3 DNA: TGTGCCAGCGAAAGTGGGGGACAGGGGGGTTACGAGCAGTACTTC; CDR3 protein: CASESGGQGGYEQYF
clone size: -; D gene: -; J gene: TRBJ1-2; V gene: TRBV28; CDR3 DNA: TGTGCCAGCAGTCGGGGACCCTATGAGTATGGCTACACCTTC; CDR3 protein: CASSRGPYEYGYTF
clone size: -; D gene: -; J gene: TRBJ1-1; V gene: TRBV7-2; CDR3 DNA: TGTGCCAGCAGCTTAGCGATGGGGCTGGAGACTGAAGCTTTCTTT; CDR3 protein: CASSLAMGLETEAFF
clone size: -; D gene: TRBD2; J gene: TRBJ2-1; V gene: TRBV5-1; CDR3 DNA: TGCGCCAGCAGCGCGTCGGGGGGAGGAGATGAGCAGTTCTTC; CDR3 protein: CASSASGGGDEQFF
clone size: many; D gene: TRBD2; J gene: TRBJ2-1; V gene: TRBV6-4; CDR3 DNA: TGTGCCAGCAGTGACTCAGCTAGCGGGTCATACAATGAGCAGTTCTTC; CDR3 protein: CASSDSASGSYNEQFF
clone size: -; D gene: -; J gene: TRBJ2-7; V gene: TRBV12-1; CDR3 DNA: TGTGCCAGCAGCTTTGCGTGCGGGAGGGTTAGGGTGCAGTACTTC; CDR3 protein: CASSFACGRVRVQYF
clone size: -; D gene: -; J gene: TRBJ2-5; V gene: TRBV6-6; CDR3 DNA: TGTGCCAGCAGACAGATTTGGGGGGGCGAGACCCAGTACTTC; CDR3 protein: CASRQIWGGETQYF
clone size: -; D gene: -; J gene: TRBJ1-1; V gene: TRBV19; CDR3 DNA: TGTGCCAGTACCGAGGGCAGGGTAGGAGCTTTCTTT; CDR3 protein: CASTEGRVGAFF
clone size: -; D gene: TRBD2; J gene: TRBJ2-2; V gene: TRBV9; CDR3 DNA: TGTGCCAGCAGCGTAGCTACAACTAGCGGGGGCCTCAGGGGCGGGGAGCTGTTTTTT; CDR3 protein: CASSVATTSGGLRGGELFF
clone size: few; D gene: TRBD1; J gene: TRBJ2-1; V gene: TRBV6-5; CDR3 DNA: TGTGCCAGCAGTTGGGGACAGGGGGCTTACAATGAGCAGTTCTTC; CDR3 protein: CASSWGQGAYNEQFF
clone size: -; D gene: -; J gene: TRBJ1-2; V gene: TRBV2; CDR3 DNA: TGTGCCAGCAGTTCTTTCGGGGGCTACACCTTC; CDR3 protein: CASSSFGGYTF
clone size: once; D gene: -; J gene: TRBJ2-6; V gene: TRBV18; CDR3 DNA: TGTGCCAGCTCATCGTACAGGGTCGACGGGGCCAACGTCCTGACTTTC; CDR3 protein: CASSSYRVDGANVLTF
clone size: once; D gene: TRBD2; J gene: TRBJ2-5; V gene: TRBV27; CDR3 DNA: TGTGCCAGCACCTTTAGCGGGAGGGCCGGAGAGACCCAGTACTTC; CDR3 protein: CASTFSGRAGETQYF
clone size: -; D gene: TRBD1; J gene: TRBJ1-1; V gene: TRBV28; CDR3 DNA: TGTGCCAGCACCTCGACAGGGGGCACTGAAGCTTTCTTT; CDR3 protein: CASTSTGGTEAFF
clone size: -; D gene: -; J gene: TRBJ1-1; V gene: TRBV18; CDR3 DNA: TGTGCCAGCTCACCACCCAGGGAGGGCGGTTTCACTGAAGCTTTCTTT; CDR3 protein: CASSPPREGGFTEAFF
clone size: -; D gene: -; J gene: TRBJ2-7; V gene: TRBV30; CDR3 DNA: TGTGCCTGGGGTACTGTGACAGCTTACGAGCAGTACTTC; CDR3 protein: CAWGTVTAYEQYF
clone size: -; D gene: -; J gene: TRBJ2-7; V gene: TRBV10-3; CDR3 DNA: TGTGCCATCAGTGAGTCTCTAGGGGCCCCCTACGAGCAGTACTTC; CDR3 protein: CAISESLGAPYEQYF
clone size: -; D gene: -; J gene: TRBJ2-2; V gene: TRBV7-2; CDR3 DNA: TGTGCCAGCAGACGTACCGGGGAGCTGTTTTTT; CDR3 protein: CASRRTGELFF
clone size: -; D gene: TRBD1; J gene: TRBJ1-2; V gene: TRBV6-1; CDR3 DNA: TGTGCCAGCAGTGTAGGGACAGGGGAAAACACCTTC; CDR3 protein: CASSVGTGENTF
clone size: few; D gene: -; J gene: TRBJ2-3; V gene: TRBV5-4; CDR3 DNA: TGTGCCAGCAGTAGACAGGGCGGGGGGACAGATACGCAGTATTTT; CDR3 protein: CASSRQGGGTDTQYF
clone size: few; D gene: -; J gene: TRBJ1-1; V gene: TRBV5-4; CDR3 DNA: TGTGCCAGCAGCCCGGGGGGGATCGTGGTCTTAAACACTGAAGCTTTCTTT; CDR3 protein: CASSPGGIVVLNTEAFF
clone size: -; D gene: TRBD1; J gene: TRBJ1-6; V gene: TRBV6-5; CDR3 DNA: TGTGCCAGCACCGAAGGGACAGGGATTGGATCACCCCTCCACTTT; CDR3 protein: CASTEGTGIGSPLHF
clone size: -; D gene: -; J gene: TRBJ2-1; V gene: TRBV6-4; CDR3 DNA: TGTGCCAGCAGTGACTCGATGCAGGGGACCAGGGGGCAGTTCTTC; CDR3 protein: CASSDSMQGTRGQFF
clone size: -; D gene: -; J gene: TRBJ2-7; V gene: TRBV7-2; CDR3 DNA: TGTGCCAGCAGCCCCTCCGAGGTCTGGGAGCAGTACTTC; CDR3 protein: CASSPSEVWEQYF
clone size: few; D gene: -; J gene: TRBJ1-1; V gene: TRBV6-1; CDR3 DNA: TGTGCCAGCAGTGGTAATCTACGGGGGACTGAAGCTTTCTTT; CDR3 protein: CASSGNLRGTEAFF